This T cell receptor (beta chain) comes out of a study of blood T cell repertoires in COVID-19. The protocol was immunoSEQ multiplex PCR, while the TCRdb copy is restricted to in-frame clones and leaves out a portion. The table has approximately 34,000 clones, about nine tenths seen once; the top ten hold over 11%. The TCR sequence derives from a man aged 55-75 years with active COVID-19. Sequencing input: peripheral blood.

In DNA, the CDR3 is TGTGCCAGCAGTGACCAGCCGACAGGGGGCACAGATACGCAGTATTTT. Amino acid sequence: CASSDQPTGGTDTQYF. The rearrangement uses TRBV6-4 and TRBJ2-3; 8 nucleotides line up with TRBD1. CDR3 length: 16 residues. The junction had 5 bases not matched to a gene; V was cut back by 2 bases and J by 1 base. Per germline, CDR1 MRHNA and CDR2 SNTAGT.